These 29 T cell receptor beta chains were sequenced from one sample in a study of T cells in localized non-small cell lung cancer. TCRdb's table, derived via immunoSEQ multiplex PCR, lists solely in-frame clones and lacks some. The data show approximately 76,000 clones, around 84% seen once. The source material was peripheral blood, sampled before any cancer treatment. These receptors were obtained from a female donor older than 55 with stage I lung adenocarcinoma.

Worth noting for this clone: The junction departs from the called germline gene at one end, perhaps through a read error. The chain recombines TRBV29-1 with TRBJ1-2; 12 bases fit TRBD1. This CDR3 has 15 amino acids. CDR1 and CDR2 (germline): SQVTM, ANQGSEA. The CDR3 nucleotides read TGCAGCGTGGAAGGGACAGGGGGCGAAAACTATGGCTACACCTTC. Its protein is CSVEGTGGENYGYTF.

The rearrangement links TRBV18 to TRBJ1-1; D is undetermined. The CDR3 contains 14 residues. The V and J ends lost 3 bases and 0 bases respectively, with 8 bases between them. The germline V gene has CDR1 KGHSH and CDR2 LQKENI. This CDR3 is CASSPNSMNTEAFF. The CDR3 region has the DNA TGTGCCAGCTCACCCAACAGCATGAACACTGAAGCTTTCTTT.

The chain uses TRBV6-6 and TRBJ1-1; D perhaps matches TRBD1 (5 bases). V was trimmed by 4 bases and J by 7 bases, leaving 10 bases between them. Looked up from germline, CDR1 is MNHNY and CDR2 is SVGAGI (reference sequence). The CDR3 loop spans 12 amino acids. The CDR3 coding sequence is TGTGCCAGCAGTTTAACAGGCTTTGAAGCTTTCTTT. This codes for CASSLTGFEAFF.

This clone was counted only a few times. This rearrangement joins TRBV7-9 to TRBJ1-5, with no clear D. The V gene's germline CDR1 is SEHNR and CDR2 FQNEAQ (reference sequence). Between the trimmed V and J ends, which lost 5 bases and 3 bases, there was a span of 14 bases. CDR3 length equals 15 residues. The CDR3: CASSELLGANQPQHF. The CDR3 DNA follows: TGTGCCAGCAGCGAACTTTTAGGCGCCAATCAGCCCCAGCATTTT. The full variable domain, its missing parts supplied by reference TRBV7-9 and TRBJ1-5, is DTGVSQNPRHKITKRGQNVTFRCDPISEHNRLYWYRQTLGQGPEFLTYFQNEAQLEKSRLLSDRFSAERPKGSFSTLEIQRTEQGDSAMYLCASSELLGANQPQHFGDGTRLSIL.

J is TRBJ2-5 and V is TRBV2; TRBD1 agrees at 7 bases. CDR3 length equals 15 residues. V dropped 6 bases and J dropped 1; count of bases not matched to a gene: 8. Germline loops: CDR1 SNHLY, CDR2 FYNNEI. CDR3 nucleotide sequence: TGTGCCAGCAGCGCTAATACAGGGGCCCAAGAGACCCAGTACTTC. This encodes CASSANTGAQETQYF.

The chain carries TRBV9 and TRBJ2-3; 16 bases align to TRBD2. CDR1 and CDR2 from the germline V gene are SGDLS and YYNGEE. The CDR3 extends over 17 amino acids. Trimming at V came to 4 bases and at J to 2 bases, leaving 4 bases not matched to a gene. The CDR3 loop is CASSPGTSGGVTDTQYF. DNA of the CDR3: TGTGCCAGCAGCCCTGGGACTAGCGGGGGGGTCACAGATACGCAGTATTTT.

The chain's CDR3 is CASSRPSGTYEQYF. In nucleotides, the CDR3 is TGTGCCAGCAGCCGTCCGAGCGGTACCTACGAGCAGTACTTC. The chain is built from TRBV11-2 and TRBJ2-7; TRBD2 is a possible D gene (5 bases). Trimming left V 5 bases short and J 2 bases short, with 13 bases between. Looked up from germline, CDR1 is SGHAT and CDR2 is FQNNGV. The CDR3 length is 14 residues.

The CDR3 loop reads CASSKDSSYNEQFF. CDR3 sequence (DNA): TGTGCCAGCAGCAAGGACAGTTCCTACAATGAGCAGTTCTTC. V and J are TRBV7-3 and TRBJ2-1; tentatively, D is TRBD1 (6 bases). V was trimmed by 5 bases and J by 1 base, leaving 9 bases between them. The CDR3 extends over 14 amino acids. Germline V lookup: CDR1 SGHTA, CDR2 FQGTGA.

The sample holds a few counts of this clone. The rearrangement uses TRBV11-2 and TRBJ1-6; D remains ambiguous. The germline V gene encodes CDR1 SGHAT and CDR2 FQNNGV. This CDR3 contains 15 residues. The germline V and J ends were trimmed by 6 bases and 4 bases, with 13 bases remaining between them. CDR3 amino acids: CASSDPMKYNSPLHF. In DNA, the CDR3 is TGTGCCAGCAGTGACCCGATGAAGTATAATTCACCCCTCCACTTT. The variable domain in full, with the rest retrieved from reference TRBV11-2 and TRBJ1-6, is EAGVAQSPRYKIIEKRQSVAFWCNPISGHATLYWYQQILGQGPKLLIQFQNNGVVDDSQLPKDRFSAERLKGVDSTLKIQPAKLEDSAVYLCASSDPMKYNSPLHFGNGTRLTVT.

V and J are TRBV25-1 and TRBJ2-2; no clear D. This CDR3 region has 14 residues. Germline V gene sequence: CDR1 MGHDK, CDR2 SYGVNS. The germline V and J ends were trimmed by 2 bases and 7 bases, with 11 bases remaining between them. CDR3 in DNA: TGTGCCAGCAGTGAACACGGTTCGGTCGGGGAGCTGTTTTTT. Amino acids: CASSEHGSVGELFF.

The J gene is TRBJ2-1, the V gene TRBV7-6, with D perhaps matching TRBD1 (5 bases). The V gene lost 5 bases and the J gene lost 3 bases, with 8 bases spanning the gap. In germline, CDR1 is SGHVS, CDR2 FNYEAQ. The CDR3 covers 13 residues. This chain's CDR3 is CASSGAGYNEQFF. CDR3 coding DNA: TGTGCCAGCAGCGGGGCTGGCTACAATGAGCAGTTCTTC.

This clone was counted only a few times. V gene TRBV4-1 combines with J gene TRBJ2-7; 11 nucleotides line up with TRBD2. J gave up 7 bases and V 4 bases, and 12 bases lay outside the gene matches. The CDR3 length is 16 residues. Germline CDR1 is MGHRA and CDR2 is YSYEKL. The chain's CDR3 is CASSPWTSGPEREQYF. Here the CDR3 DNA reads TGCGCCAGCAGCCCCTGGACTAGCGGGCCAGAGAGGGAGCAGTACTTC.

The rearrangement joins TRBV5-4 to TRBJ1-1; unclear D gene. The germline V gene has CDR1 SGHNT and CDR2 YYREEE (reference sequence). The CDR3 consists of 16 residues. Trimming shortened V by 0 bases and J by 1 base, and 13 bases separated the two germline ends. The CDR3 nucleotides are TGTGCCAGCAGCTTGGATTCGGCAGGAGCGAACACTGAAGCTTTCTTT. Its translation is CASSLDSAGANTEAFF.

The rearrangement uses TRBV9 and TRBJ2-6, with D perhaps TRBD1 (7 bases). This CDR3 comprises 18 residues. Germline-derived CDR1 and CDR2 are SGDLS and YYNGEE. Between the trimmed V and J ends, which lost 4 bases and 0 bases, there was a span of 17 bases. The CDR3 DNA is TGTGCCAGCAGCCCGAGGGGGGACAGAGTCTCTGGGGCCAACGTCCTGACTTTC. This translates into CASSPRGDRVSGANVLTF.

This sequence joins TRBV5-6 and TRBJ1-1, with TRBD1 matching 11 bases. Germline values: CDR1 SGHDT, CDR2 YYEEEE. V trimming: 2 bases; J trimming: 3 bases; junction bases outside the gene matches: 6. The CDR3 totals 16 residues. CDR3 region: CASSLALGQGDTEAFF. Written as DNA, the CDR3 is TGTGCCAGCAGCTTAGCATTGGGACAGGGGGACACTGAAGCTTTCTTT. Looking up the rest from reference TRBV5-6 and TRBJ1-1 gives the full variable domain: DAGVTQSPTHLIKTRGQQVTLRCSPKSGHDTVSWYQQALGQGPQFIFQYYEEEERQRGNFPDRFSGHQFPNYSSELNVNALLLGDSALYLCASSLALGQGDTEAFFGQGTRLTVV.

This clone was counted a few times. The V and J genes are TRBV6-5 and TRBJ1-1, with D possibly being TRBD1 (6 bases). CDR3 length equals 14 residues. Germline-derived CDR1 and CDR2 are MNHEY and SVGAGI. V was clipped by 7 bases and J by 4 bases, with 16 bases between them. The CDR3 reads CASTAPGESTEAFF. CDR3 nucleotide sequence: TGTGCCAGCACCGCACCAGGGGAGAGCACTGAAGCTTTCTTT.

CDR3 loop: CASSQGGGAGVLQPQHF. The CDR3 DNA reads TGTGCCAGCAGCCAAGGTGGTGGGGCAGGCGTTCTTCAGCCCCAGCATTTT. This chain links TRBV14 with TRBJ1-5; D might be TRBD1 (5 bases). The V gene lost 1 base and the J gene lost 6 bases, with 19 bases spanning the gap. The CDR3 sequence is 17 residues long. CDR1 is SGHDN and CDR2 is FVKESK in the germline V gene.

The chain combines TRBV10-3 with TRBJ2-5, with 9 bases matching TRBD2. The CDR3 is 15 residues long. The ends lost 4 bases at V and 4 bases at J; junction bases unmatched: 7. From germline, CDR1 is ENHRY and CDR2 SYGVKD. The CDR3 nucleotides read TGTGCCATCAGTGCTGGCGGGGGGGCTGGAGAGACCCAGTACTTC. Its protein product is CAISAGGGAGETQYF.

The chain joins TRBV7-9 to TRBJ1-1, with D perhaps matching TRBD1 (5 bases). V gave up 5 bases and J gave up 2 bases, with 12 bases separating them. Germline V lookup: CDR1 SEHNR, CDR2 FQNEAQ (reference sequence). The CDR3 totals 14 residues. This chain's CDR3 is CASSRGAINTEAFF. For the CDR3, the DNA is TGTGCCAGCAGCCGAGGGGCTATTAACACTGAAGCTTTCTTT.

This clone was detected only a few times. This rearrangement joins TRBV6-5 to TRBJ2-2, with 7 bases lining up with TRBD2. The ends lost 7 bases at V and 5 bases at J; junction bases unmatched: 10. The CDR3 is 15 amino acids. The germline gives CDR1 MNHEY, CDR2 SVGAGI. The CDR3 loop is CASKGSGPATGELFF. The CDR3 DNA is TGTGCCAGCAAGGGTAGCGGGCCGGCGACCGGGGAGCTGTTTTTT.

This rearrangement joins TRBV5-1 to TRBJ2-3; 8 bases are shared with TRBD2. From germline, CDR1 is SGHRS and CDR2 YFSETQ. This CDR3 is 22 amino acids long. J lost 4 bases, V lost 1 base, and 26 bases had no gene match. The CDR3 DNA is TGCGCCAGCAGCTTGCCCGACCCAGCCGAGGGCGCGGGAGGACCCCCAGCAGATACGCAGTATTTT. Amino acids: CASSLPDPAEGAGGPPADTQYF.

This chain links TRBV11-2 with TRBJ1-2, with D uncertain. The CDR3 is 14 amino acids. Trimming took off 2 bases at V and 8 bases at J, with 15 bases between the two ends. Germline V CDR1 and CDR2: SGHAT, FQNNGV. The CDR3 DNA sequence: TGTGCCAGCAGCTTAATGGTACAGAACTCAGGCTACACCTTC. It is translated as CASSLMVQNSGYTF.

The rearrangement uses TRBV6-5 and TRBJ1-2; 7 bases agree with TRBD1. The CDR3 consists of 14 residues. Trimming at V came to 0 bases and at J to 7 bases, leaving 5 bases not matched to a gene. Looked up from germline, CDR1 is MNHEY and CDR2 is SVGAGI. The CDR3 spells CASSYSARDSGYTF. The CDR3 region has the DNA TGTGCCAGCAGTTACTCTGCCAGGGACAGTGGCTACACCTTC.

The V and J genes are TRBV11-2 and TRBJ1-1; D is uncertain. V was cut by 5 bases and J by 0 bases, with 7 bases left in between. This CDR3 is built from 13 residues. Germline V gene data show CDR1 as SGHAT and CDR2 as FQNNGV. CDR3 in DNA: TGTGCCAGCAGCCCCGGCTTGAACACTGAAGCTTTCTTT. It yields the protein CASSPGLNTEAFF.

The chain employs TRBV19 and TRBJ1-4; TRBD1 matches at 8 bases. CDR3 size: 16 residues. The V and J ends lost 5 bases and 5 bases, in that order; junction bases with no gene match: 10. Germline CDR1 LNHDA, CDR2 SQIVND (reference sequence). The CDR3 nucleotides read TGTGCCAGTAGTCGGTTGCGGGACAGGAAGAATGAAAAACTGTTTTTT. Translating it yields CASSRLRDRKNEKLFF.

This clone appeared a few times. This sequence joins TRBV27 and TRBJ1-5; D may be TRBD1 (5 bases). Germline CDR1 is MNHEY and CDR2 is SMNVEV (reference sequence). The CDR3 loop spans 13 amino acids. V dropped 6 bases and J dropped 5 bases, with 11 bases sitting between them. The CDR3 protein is CASRGGVYQPQHF. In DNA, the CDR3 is TGTGCCAGCAGGGGGGGGGTTTATCAGCCCCAGCATTTT.

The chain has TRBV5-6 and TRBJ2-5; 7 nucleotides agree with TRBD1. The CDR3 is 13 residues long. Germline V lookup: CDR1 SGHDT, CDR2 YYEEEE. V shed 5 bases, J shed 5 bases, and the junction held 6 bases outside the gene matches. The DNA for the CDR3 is TGTGCCAGCAGAAAGACAGGGTTGGAGACCCAGTACTTC. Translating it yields CASRKTGLETQYF.

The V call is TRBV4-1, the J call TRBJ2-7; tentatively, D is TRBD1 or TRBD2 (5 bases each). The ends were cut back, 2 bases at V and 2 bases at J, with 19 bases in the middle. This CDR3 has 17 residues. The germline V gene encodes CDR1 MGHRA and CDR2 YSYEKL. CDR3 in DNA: TGCGCCAGCAGCCAACCACCCCAGGGAGAAGGGCCCTACGAGCAGTACTTC. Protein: CASSQPPQGEGPYEQYF.

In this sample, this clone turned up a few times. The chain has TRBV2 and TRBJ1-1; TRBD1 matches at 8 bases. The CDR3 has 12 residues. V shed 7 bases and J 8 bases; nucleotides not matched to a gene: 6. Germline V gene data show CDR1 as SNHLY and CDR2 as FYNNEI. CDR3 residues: CASNIWDREAFF. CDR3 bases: TGTGCCAGCAACATATGGGACAGGGAAGCTTTCTTT.